The source of this T cell receptor (beta chain) is a study of CD8+ T cells in alopecia areata. Noted treatment: oral pan-JAK inhibitor, 5-10 mg twice daily. cDNA serving as the sequencing template came from extracted, reverse transcribed RNA. Clones were sequenced by immunoSEQ multiplex PCR, and TCRdb holds only the in-frame ones, with some missing. The sample includes about 170,000 clones, less than 75% of them seen just once. This TCR derives from a human donor with alopecia areata. The material sequenced was CD4+ T cells sorted from blood, taken at approximately week 56, from a patient treated with tofacitinib.

The CDR3 bases are TGTGCCAGCAGCCCAAAAGATACGCAGTATTTT. Residues: CASSPKDTQYF. J is TRBJ2-3 and V is TRBV9, with D unclear. Trimming took off 4 bases at V and 5 bases at J, with 5 bases between the two ends. Germline V gene sequence: CDR1 SGDLS, CDR2 YYNGEE. The CDR3 is 11 residues long.